The present TCR beta chain was sequenced within a study of shared clonotypes between healthy human individuals (dated by TCRdb to between 2020 and 2021). About the investigation overall: A few men and a couple of women, aged 18 to 49 years, made up the cohort. To estimate repertoire size and how much clonotype sharing occurs between individuals, the study deeply sequenced the blood TCR repertoires of roughly 5 healthy adults. To increase sequencing depth and limit assay-specific biases, TCR repertoire library preparation and sequencing were carried out by different laboratories using diverse techniques. Between about 0.9 and 9 billion PBMCs per donor were obtained by leukapheresis. For each donor, three plates each were used for CD4 naive and CD4 memory, two plates were used for CD8 naive, and one plate was used for CD8 memory. What the work shows at the level of the full study, not this receptor alone: Sampling was restricted to blood, and TCR repertoires in tissues likely differ from the TCR repertoires found in blood. Because the study included a small number of donors, the genetic and exposure-history diversity represented was limited. Naive subsets generally had larger estimated clonotype richness than memory subsets did. Pairwise subsampling indicated that sequencing depth was expected to affect the degree of clonotype sharing among donors. Even with the large sequencing depth, rarefaction of the sorted-subset datasets indicated that sequencing was incomplete. Sharing across a handful of donors was observed for roughly 5% of naive CD4, less than 4% of naive CD8, over 2% of memory CD4, and roughly 0.4% of memory CD8 clonotypes. Compared with non-shared clonotypes, the clonotypes found in all four sorted-subset donors had higher generation probabilities.

Notes on this clone: Its antigen is unknown. Per-base qualities were not stored, and no clone one base away is much larger.

Between the V and J ends, shortened by 9 bases and 4 bases respectively, the junction contains 12 bases. The CDR3 spans 13 residues, from the cysteine through the phenylalanine. CDR3 DNA is the only sequence kept; it has 39 bases, read in frame from the first base. CDR1 SNHLY and CDR2 FYNNEI are derived from the germline V gene. Using the deep immunoSEQ assay, TCR CDR3 regions were amplified from genomic DNA by multiplex PCR. Extracted genomic DNA from each cell subset was distributed evenly across all wells of several immunoSEQ 96-well plates, and each plate was treated as a replicate. For sorted subsets, each replicate PCR was loaded with 200 to 250 ng genomic DNA, equivalent to 30,000 or so T cell genomes. Purified libraries were measured with a Qubit 3.0 fluorometer, size-checked on a Bioanalyzer 2100, and measured again with the KAPA Library Quantification kit. Every immunoSEQ 96-well plate was sequenced on a separate single-read 150-cycle Illumina NextSeq 550 flow cell. The study's own analysis went as follows. Because the immunoSEQ output included only junctional sequences and no quality scores, the filtering could not be the same as the filtering used for full-length reads. To assign V/J genes and CDR3, sequences were annotated against IMGT germline references using PyIR, a Python wrapper for IgBLAST v1.9. Reads were filtered out if the reads had weak V/J assignments (E-value above 1e-6), no CDR3, stop codons, out-of-frame junctions, or ambiguous translated residues. V3J clonotypes were defined as sequences sharing the same inferred V gene, J gene, and CDR3 amino acid sequence. Percentage overlap between repertoires was calculated by dividing the number of shared unique clonotypes by the size of the smaller repertoire. Repertoire richness was assessed with RTK rarefaction, the Chao1 estimator, and Recon v2.1 estimates of unobserved clonotypes. Generation probabilities were computed with OLGA for all TCRbeta clonotypes obtained by the gDNA method from several donors. TCRdb took over this immuneACCESS table, retaining in-frame rearrangements with V and J assigned. Such tables are incomplete; in checked studies, under half of the missing clones stem from an unresolved V gene, and the remainder is unexplained. The V and J calls and clone size were taken over from that table, and D and trimming were inferred from the DNA. Present in this sample are approximately 2,300,000 clones, 85% to 95% of which were seen just once. The ten largest clones add up to 0.3% to 0.45% of the sample.

The donors were healthy, HIV-negative adults who had no recently reported acute infections or vaccinations. All donors were Caucasian adults living in Nashville, Tennessee, USA. CD4+ T cells were enriched by magnetic negative selection, after which naive cells were positively selected on CD45RA and the negative fraction was taken as the memory subset. Blood was collected by leukapheresis, and PBMCs were isolated by Ficoll-Histopaque density gradient centrifugation and then cryopreserved in liquid nitrogen vapor phase. Analytical flow cytometry was used to check the purity and quantity of each magnetically sorted T cell population. Genomic DNA was isolated from each sorted fraction and quantified by UV absorbance on a Nanodrop 2000c.

The chain is made from TRBV2 and TRBJ1-4; D gene: possibly TRBD1, on 6 matching bases. This sequence originates from a man between 18 and 29 years old in good health. Some clones in this sample may be carry-over from other donors' samples. Sequencing was performed on naive CD4+ T cells from PBMCs. What this sample's cell subset or site label stands for: CD45RA+ positively selected. The DNA is as follows: TGTGCCAGTGGACAGTTTATTAATGAAAAACTGTTTTTT. It encodes CASGQFINEKLFF. With the rest looked up from the reference TRBV2 and TRBJ1-4 genes rather than sequenced, the full variable domain is EPEVTQTPSHQVTQMGQEVILRCVPISNHLYFYWYRQILGQKVEFLVSFYNNEISEKSEIFDDQFSVERPDGSNFTLKIRSTKLEDSAMYFCASGQFINEKLFFGSGTQLSVL.